The subject of this entry is one T cell receptor (beta chain). The source of the sample is a study of blood T cells in healthy people across ages. V was clipped by 4 bases and J by 5 bases; unmatched bases: 15. Germline V gene lookup returns CDR1 LGHDT and CDR2 YNNKEL (reference sequence). The CDR3 runs 17 residues. Sample-barcoded 5' priming and a J-beta primer mix drove a second PCR of 7 to 11 cycles. In TCRdb, the 5' RACE reads were re-called with MiXCR into one record per CDR3 protein. The sample has 600,000 or so distinct CDR3 sequences, approximately 30% seen once. The chain employs TRBV3-1 and TRBJ2-5, with TRBD1 matching over 8 bases. Sequenced sample: blood. The receptor's source is a woman aged 80 or older in good health. In DNA form, the CDR3 reads TGTGCCAGCAGCCCTAGGGCAGGGGGCTCTCGTTTGGAGACCCAGTACTTC. Amino acid sequence: CASSPRAGGSRLETQYF.